This T cell receptor beta chain is drawn from a study of early T cells in non-severe SARS-CoV-2 infection. Overall study: The sequenced material was bulk RNA from unsorted whole blood, and its chains were unpaired.

Study-wide results and caveats: Using VDJdb, the matching emphasized anti-spike CD8 responses while missing private and CD4 specificities.

This clonotype was recorded a few times. Its target is unknown. V lost 4 bases and J 5 bases, leaving 18 bases between the germline ends. Germline CDR1 SGHRS, CDR2 YFSETQ. The CDR3 extends over 15 amino acids. Tagging with unique molecular identifiers was applied to individual cDNA molecules. One entry per CDR3 protein results from TCRdb running MiXCR on the 5' RACE reads. Here the sample spans tens of thousands of distinct CDR3 sequences, approximately 10% being singletons. The clonotype originates from an adult who was a healthcare worker with PCR-confirmed SARS-CoV-2 infection or an uninfected control (not recorded which). The V call is TRBV5-1, the J call TRBJ2-5; D is unresolved. Sample: whole blood, taken at baseline. The DNA for the CDR3 is TGCGCCAGCAGCCCTGTAGGCAACCCGTTTGAGACCCAGTACTTC. Its translation: CASSPVGNPFETQYF. The full variable domain, its missing parts supplied by reference TRBV5-1 and TRBJ2-5, is KAGVTQTPRYLIKTRGQQVTLSCSPISGHRSVSWYQQTPGQGLQFLFEYFSETQRNKGNFPGRFSGRQFSNSRSEMNVSTLELGDSALYLCASSPVGNPFETQYFGPGTRLLVL.